One TCR beta chain is described in this entry. What it binds is unknown. V shed 3 bases, J shed 6 bases, and the junction held 13 bases outside the gene matches. The CDR3 is made up of 17 amino acids. The data derive from a study of vaccination and CD4 T cells after COVID-19. Treatment given: approximately 9-day PBMC culture with coronavirus spike peptide pools or control peptides (ViraFEST assay). Peptide pools at 7.5 to 10 ug/ml, together with roughly 10 IU/ml IL-2, were added to cultures of some 1.9 million PBMCs per well. Sequenced with the Oncomine TCR Beta short-read assay was DNA taken from cultured CD4+ T cells. It was from cultured CD4+ T cells that genomic DNA was extracted. TCRdb re-derived calls from the PCR reads in MiXCR, one entry per CDR3 protein. The sample shows about 12,000 distinct CDR3 sequences, roughly 74% of them seen only once. General study points: With convalescent patients, a median about 90% of reactive clones emerged solely after vaccination. When vaccine-specific clones from convalescent patients were examined, 304 of 307 were spike mono-reactive.

Sequenced here: CD4+ T cells from blood, cultured in vitro, sampled after SARS-CoV-2 vaccination. The sequence derives from a human donor who received a COVID-19 vaccine. The gene calls are TRBV12-3 or TRBV12-4 and TRBJ2-2; TRBD2 matches 7 bases. The CDR3 region has the DNA TGTGCCAGCAGTTTTACCACATCGGGGGGAAACCCCGGGGAGCTGTTTTTT. It translates to CASSFTTSGGNPGELFF.